This T cell receptor (beta chain) came from a study of blood T cells in healthy people across ages. Overall study findings and caveats: Estimates drawn from one million T cells were deemed to understate diversity. Diversity of TCR beta per million T cells declined in a roughly linear way with age. Unsorted PBMC material precluded a definitive naive versus antigen-experienced comparison. More naive CD4+ cells and higher diversity were found in long-lived than in aged donors.

This CDR3 is 14 amino acids long. Unmatched junction bases numbered 8, after V lost 3 bases and J lost 6 bases. A second roughly 6 to 12 cycle PCR used barcoded and J-beta primers. TCRdb reprocessed the 5' RACE reads with MiXCR, giving one entry per CDR3 protein. The sample has under 2,000,000 distinct CDR3 sequences, 49% seen once. This clonotype was observed a handful of times. Its antigen is undetermined. This TCR was sampled from a woman aged 40 to 50 in good health. The chain couples TRBV12-3 or TRBV12-4 to TRBJ2-7; 7 bases line up with TRBD1. The specimen sequenced was blood. The CDR3 DNA follows: TGTGCCAGCAGTTTTAGGGGACAGAGTGTCGAGCAGTACTTC. Its translation is CASSFRGQSVEQYF.